This TCR beta chain was recorded in a study of tumor-infiltrating lymphocytes in localized non-small cell lung cancer. General study results and limits: T-cell fraction did not differ between immunotypes IM1 and IM2. Tumors had more T cell infiltration than uninvolved lung, per TCRbeta sequencing and CD3 counts.

In germline, CDR1 is SGHVS, CDR2 FQNEAQ. Trimming pared 3 bases from V and 4 bases from J, leaving 13 bases between. The CDR3 loop spans 15 amino acids. Note on this clone: Its antigen is as yet unknown.

Assay: immunoSEQ multiplex PCR; the TCRdb copy retains only in-frame clones and omits some. Seen here are about 14,000 clones, around 82% observed once, and the top ten hold 19%. The chain carries TRBV7-8 and TRBJ1-3, with no clear D. The TCR was taken from a human donor with non-small cell lung cancer. Sequencing used lung tumor tissue. The DNA of the CDR3 is TGTGCCAGCAGCTTGCGGGCCAGCCACGGAAACACCATATATTTT. Its translation: CASSLRASHGNTIYF.